This T cell receptor beta chain was found in a study of cytomegalovirus exposure and HLA in healthy donors. Study findings and constraints: Researchers reported from a later analysis that most CMV-associated TCR beta chains appeared HLA-restricted. Using the classifier, cytomegalovirus status was reportedly diagnosed with high specificity and sensitivity.

V was clipped by 8 bases and J by 8 bases, with 18 bases between them. The length of the CDR3 is 13 residues. The germline gives CDR1 LNHDA, CDR2 SQIVND (reference sequence). A remark on this clone: Its target is not known.

Amplification used 60 Vbeta primers and 13 Jbeta primers. Here immunoSEQ multiplex PCR was the method, and the copy in TCRdb shows in-frame clones only, minus some. The table has 150,000 to 200,000 clones, around three quarters seen once; the top ten hold around 7%. The TCR sequence derives from a man between 35 and 55 years old in good health and CMV-seropositive. The sequenced material came from PBMCs. The genes are TRBV19 and TRBJ1-2, with D perhaps matching TRBD1 (6 bases). CDR3 DNA: TGTGCCAGTGTCGGTCACAGGGTTGAAGGCTACACCTTC. Protein product: CASVGHRVEGYTF. Variable domain in full (rest from reference TRBV19 and TRBJ1-2): DGGITQSPKYLFRKEGQNVTLSCEQNLNHDAMYWYRQDPGQGLRLIYYSQIVNDFQKGDIAEGYSVSREKKESFPLTVTSAQKNPTAFYLCASVGHRVEGYTFGSGTRLTVV.